This T cell receptor (beta chain) is drawn from a study of T cells expressing NK-cell markers. TCRdb re-called the 5' RACE reads; every CDR3 protein appears as one record, without DNA. The sample data list around 550,000 distinct CDR3 sequences. Per the germline V gene, CDR1 is KGHSH and CDR2 is LQKENI. CDR3 size: 16 residues. Sequencing input: blood T cells: a sorted CD56 or NKG2C T cell subset, CD4+ or CD8+ T cells, or bulk PBMC T cells (not recorded which). This sequence was found in a man in his late teens or twenties in good health. The chain employs TRBV18 and TRBJ2-7; no DNA is available, so the TRBD2 call from TCRdb remains unchecked. The CDR3 region is CASSPLGISGSGEQYF.